This T cell receptor (beta chain) comes out of a study of cytomegalovirus exposure and HLA in healthy donors. Overall study: Earlier sequencing of 200 million or so T cells yielded around 100 million unique TCR beta sequences.

A remark on this clone: Its antigen is as yet unknown.

It was with 60 Vbeta and 13 Jbeta primers that the PCR ran. Sequencing used immunoSEQ multiplex PCR; TCRdb keeps in-frame clones, though not all of them. Found here are 100,000 or so clones, about four fifths of them singletons; the top ten hold 4.5% to 5.5%. General observations from the study: A highly shared variant cluster was judged a likely technical artifact. An analysis that came later showed most CMV-associated TCR beta chains appearing HLA-restricted. Generally TCR sequences proved uncommon, though certain public TCRs appeared in numerous donors.

This TCR was recovered from a woman aged 40 to 50 in good health and CMV-seronegative. The sequenced material came from PBMCs.

CDR3 DNA sequence: TGTGCCAGTAGTATGTTGCAGGGTTCGACTAATGAAAAACTGTTTTTT. Translated, it gives CASSMLQGSTNEKLFF. The rearrangement links TRBV19 to TRBJ1-4; D perhaps matches TRBD1 (5 bases). The germline CDR1 and CDR2 sequences are LNHDA and SQIVND (reference sequence). The ends were cut back, 3 bases at V and 2 bases at J, with 13 bases in the middle. The CDR3 consists of 16 residues.